This T cell receptor (beta chain) was obtained from a study of blood T cell repertoires in COVID-19. Study-wide context: Sample material is recorded as cDNA or gDNA derived from T cells, B-cell-depleted T cells, or PBMCs.

Assay: immunoSEQ multiplex PCR; the TCRdb copy retains only in-frame clones and omits some. Found here are nearly 250,000 clones, more than 70% of them singletons; the top ten hold 2% to 2.5%. Across 20 to 25 US areas, participants ranged in age from roughly 18 to 95 years. In Cohort 3, a recovered donor had either two negative PCRs, clearance, or symptom resolution. The CDR3 covers 14 residues. Deletions cut 2 bases from V and 4 bases from J, with 11 bases between. From germline, CDR1 is MNHEY and CDR2 SVGAGI. This rearrangement joins TRBV6-5 to TRBJ1-2; D remains ambiguous. What was sequenced was PBMCs or T cells enriched from blood (not recorded which). The sequence was obtained from a woman aged 50 to 60 who had recovered from COVID-19. The CDR3 region is CASSYAGVPYGYTF. The CDR3 DNA reads as TGTGCCAGCAGTTACGCCGGGGTTCCCTATGGCTACACCTTC.